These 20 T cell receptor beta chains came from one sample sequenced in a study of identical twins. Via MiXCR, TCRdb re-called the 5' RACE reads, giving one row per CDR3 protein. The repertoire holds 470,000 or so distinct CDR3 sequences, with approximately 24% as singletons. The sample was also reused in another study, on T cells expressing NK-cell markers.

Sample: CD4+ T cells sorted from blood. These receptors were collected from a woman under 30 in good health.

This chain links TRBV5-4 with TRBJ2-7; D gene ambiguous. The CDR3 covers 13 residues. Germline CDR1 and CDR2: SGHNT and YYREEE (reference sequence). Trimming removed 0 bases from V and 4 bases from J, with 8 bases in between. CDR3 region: CASSLDSKYEQYF. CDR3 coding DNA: TGTGCCAGCAGCTTGGACAGCAAATACGAGCAGTACTTC.

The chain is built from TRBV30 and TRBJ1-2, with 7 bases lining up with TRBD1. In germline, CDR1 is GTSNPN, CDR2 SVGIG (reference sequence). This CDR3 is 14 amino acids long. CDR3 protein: CARRQGLHVDGYTF. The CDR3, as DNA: TGTGCTCGCCGACAGGGACTACACGTTGATGGCTACACCTTC.

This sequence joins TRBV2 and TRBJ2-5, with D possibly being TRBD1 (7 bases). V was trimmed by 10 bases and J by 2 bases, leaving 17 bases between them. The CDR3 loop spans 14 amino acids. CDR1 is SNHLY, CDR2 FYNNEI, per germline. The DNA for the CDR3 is TGTGCCACCAGGAGGGACAGACATCAAGAGACCCAGTACTTC. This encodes CATRRDRHQETQYF.

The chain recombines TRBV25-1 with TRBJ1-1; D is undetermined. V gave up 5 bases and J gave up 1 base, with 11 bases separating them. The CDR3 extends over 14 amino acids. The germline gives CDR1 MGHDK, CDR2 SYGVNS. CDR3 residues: CASSRTQRNTEAFF. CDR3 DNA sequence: TGTGCCAGCAGTCGCACTCAAAGGAACACTGAAGCTTTCTTT. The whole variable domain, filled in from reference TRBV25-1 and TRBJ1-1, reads EADIYQTPRYLVIGTGKKITLECSQTMGHDKMYWYQQDPGMELHLIHYSYGVNSTEKGDLSSESTVSRIRTEHFPLTLESARPSHTSQYLCASSRTQRNTEAFFGQGTRLTVV.

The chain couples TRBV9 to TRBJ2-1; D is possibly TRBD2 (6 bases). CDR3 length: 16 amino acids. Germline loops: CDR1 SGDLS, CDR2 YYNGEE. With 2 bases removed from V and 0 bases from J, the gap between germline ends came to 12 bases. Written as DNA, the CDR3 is TGTGCCAGCAGCGTTTCGGGACTTGGCTCCTACAATGAGCAGTTCTTC. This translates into CASSVSGLGSYNEQFF. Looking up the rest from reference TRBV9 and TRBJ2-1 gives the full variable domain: DSGVTQTPKHLITATGQRVTLRCSPRSGDLSVYWYQQSLDQGLQFLIQYYNGEERAKGNILERFSAQQFPDLHSELNLSSLELGDSALYFCASSVSGLGSYNEQFFGPGTRLTVL.

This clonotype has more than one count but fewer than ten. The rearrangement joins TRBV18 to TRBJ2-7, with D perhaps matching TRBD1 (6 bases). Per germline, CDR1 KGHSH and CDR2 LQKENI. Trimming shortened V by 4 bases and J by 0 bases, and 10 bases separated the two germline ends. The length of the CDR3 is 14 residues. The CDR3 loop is CASSLPDSSYEQYF. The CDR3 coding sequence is TGTGCCAGCTCACTCCCGGACAGCTCCTACGAGCAGTACTTC.

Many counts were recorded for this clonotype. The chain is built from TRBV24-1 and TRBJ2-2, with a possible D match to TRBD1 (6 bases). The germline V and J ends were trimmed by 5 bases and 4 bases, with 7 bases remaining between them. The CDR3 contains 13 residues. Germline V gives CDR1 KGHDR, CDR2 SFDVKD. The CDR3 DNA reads TGTGCCACCAGTGGGACAGCCACCGGGGAGCTGTTTTTT. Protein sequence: CATSGTATGELFF.

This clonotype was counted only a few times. DNA of the CDR3: TGTGCCAGCAGTTTACAGGGAGACGTAGGCTACACCTTC. This translates into CASSLQGDVGYTF. The chain links TRBV12-3 or TRBV12-4 to TRBJ1-2; possible D gene TRBD1, 5 bases. This CDR3 comprises 13 residues. Deletions cut 2 bases from V and 8 bases from J, with 12 bases between.

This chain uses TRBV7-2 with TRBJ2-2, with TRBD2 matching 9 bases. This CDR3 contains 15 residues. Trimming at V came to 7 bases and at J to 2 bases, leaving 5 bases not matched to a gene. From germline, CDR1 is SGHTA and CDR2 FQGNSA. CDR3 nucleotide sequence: TGTGCCAGCACCCGGCGGGGGGGCAACACCGGGGAGCTGTTTTTT. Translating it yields CASTRRGGNTGELFF.

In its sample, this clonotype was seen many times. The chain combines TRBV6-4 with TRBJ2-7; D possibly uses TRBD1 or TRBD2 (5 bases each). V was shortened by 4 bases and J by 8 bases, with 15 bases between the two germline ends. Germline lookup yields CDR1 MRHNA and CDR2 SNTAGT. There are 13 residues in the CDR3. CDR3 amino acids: CASSASPGGQQYF. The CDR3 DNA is TGTGCCAGCAGTGCATCACCTGGGGGACAGCAGTACTTC.

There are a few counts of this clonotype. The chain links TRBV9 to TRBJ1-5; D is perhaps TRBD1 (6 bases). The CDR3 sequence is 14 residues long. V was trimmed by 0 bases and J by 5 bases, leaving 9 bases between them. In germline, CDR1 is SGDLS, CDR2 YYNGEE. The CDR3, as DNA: TGTGCCAGCAGCGTAGACAGGGACGATCAGCCCCAGCATTTT. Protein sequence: CASSVDRDDQPQHF.

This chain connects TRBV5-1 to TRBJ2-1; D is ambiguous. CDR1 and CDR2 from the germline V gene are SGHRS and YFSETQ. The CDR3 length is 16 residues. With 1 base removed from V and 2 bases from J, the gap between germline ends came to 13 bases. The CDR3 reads CASSLLIPPPYNEQFF. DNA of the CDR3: TGCGCCAGCAGCTTGCTTATCCCCCCACCCTACAATGAGCAGTTCTTC.

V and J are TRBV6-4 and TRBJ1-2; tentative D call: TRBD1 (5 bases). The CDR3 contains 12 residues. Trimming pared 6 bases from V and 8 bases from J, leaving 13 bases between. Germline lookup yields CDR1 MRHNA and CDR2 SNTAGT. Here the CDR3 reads CASRTVGFGYTF. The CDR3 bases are TGTGCCAGCAGGACAGTTGGTTTCGGCTACACCTTC.

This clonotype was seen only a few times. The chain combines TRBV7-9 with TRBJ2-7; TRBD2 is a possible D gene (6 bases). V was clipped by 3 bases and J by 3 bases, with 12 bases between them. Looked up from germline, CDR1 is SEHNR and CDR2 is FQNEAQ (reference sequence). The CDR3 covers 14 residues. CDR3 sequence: CASSFPGRYYEQYF. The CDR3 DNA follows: TGTGCCAGCAGCTTCCCCGGGAGATACTACGAGCAGTACTTC.

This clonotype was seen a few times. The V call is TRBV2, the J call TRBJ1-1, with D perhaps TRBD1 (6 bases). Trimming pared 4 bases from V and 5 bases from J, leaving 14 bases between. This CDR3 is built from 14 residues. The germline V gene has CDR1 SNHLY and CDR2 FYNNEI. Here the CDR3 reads CASSVQGQVTEAFF. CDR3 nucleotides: TGTGCCAGCAGTGTTCAGGGGCAGGTGACTGAAGCTTTCTTT.

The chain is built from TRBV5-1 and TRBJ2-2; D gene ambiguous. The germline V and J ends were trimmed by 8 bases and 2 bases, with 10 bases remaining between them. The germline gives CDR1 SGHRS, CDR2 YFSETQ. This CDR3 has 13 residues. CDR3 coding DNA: TGCGCCAGTGGGAAAGGTAACACCGGGGAGCTGTTTTTT. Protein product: CASGKGNTGELFF.

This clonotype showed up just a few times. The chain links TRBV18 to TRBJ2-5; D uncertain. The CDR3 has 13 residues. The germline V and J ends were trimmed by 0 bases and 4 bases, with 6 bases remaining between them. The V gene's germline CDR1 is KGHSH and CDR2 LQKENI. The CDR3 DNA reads TGTGCCAGCTCACCACCGGTCAGAGAGACCCAGTACTTC. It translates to CASSPPVRETQYF.

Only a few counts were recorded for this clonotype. CDR3 bases: TGTGCCAGCAGCTTCTTCTATACCCAATACCATGAGCAGTTCTTC. Its protein product is CASSFFYTQYHEQFF. The rearrangement links TRBV7-9 to TRBJ2-1, with D unresolved. Looked up from germline, CDR1 is SEHNR and CDR2 is FQNEAQ (reference sequence). This CDR3 is built from 15 residues. V lost 3 bases to trimming and J lost 8 bases, with 17 bases between them.

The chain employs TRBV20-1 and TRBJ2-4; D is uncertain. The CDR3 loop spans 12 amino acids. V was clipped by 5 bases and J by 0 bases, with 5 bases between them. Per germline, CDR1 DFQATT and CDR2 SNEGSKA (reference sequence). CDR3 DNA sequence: TGCAGTGCTCCCCAAGCCAAAAACATTCAGTACTTC. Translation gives CSAPQAKNIQYF.

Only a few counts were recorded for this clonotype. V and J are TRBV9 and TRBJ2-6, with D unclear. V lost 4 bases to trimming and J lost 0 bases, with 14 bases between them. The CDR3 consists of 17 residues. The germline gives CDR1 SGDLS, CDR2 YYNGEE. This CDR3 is CASSPRLVRSGANVLTF. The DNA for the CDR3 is TGTGCCAGCAGCCCCCGCCTTGTCCGCTCTGGGGCCAACGTCCTGACTTTC.